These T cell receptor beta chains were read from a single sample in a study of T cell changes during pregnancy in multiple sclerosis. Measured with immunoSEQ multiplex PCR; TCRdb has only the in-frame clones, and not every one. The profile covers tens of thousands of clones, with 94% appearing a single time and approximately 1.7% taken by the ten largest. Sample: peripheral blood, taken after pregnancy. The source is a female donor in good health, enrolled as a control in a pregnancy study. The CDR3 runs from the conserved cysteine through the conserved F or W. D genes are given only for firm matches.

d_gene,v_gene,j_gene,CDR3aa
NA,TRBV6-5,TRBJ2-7,CASSRKGDEQYF
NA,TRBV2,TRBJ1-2,CASSEGGPRGGYTF
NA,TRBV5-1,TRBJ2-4,CASSLGRMDIQYF
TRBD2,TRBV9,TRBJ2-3,CASSVRGTSGTDTQYF
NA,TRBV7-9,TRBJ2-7,CASSLVSSPSYEQYF
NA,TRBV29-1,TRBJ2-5,CSVEGEERKTQYF
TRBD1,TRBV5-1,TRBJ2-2,CASSLQGRAGELFF
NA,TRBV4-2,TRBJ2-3,CASSQRGTSLGTDTQYF
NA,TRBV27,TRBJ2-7,CASSFRRGNLEQYF
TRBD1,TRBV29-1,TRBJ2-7,CSVTRWGQDYEQYF
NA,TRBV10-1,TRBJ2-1,CASREGGRSYNEQFF
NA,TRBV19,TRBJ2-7,CASSRQGSYYEQYF
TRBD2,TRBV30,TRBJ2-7,CAWSSTSGRGDEQYF
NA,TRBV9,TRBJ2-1,CASSAGNEQFF
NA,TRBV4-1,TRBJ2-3,CASSQPARGLYTQYF
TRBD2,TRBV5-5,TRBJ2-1,CASFPGAGGTYNEQFF
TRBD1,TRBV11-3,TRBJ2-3,CASSTRTGEDTQYF
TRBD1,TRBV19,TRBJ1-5,CASRPQGGNQPQHF
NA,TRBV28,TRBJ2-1,CASSSTLGWGEFF
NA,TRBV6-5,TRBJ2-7,CASSYSAGSLGEQYF
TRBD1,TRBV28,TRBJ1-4,CASSYPGRGQVSNEKLFF
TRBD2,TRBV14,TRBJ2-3,CASSQDGTSGSTDTQYF
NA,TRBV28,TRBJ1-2,CASSFRGYGYTF
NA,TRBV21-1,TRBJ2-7,CASSKGDRVTYEQYF
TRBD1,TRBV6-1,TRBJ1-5,CASSPGTANQPQHF
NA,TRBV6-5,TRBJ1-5,CASSYGGAGQPQHF
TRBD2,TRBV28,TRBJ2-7,CASFAEGGEQYF
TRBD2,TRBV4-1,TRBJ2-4,CASSQIASGSPKNIQYF
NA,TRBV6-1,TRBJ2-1,CASSFEVFAGYEQFF
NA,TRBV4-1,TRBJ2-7,CASSQGQPYEQYF
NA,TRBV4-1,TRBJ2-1,CASSQDSGGVSYNEQFF
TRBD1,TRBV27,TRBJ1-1,CASKADRVIDTEAFF
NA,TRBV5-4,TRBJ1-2,CASSLEGGDRLYGYTF
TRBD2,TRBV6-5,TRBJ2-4,CASSYFSGRFRDIQYF
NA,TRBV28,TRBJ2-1,CASSLEGGLYNEQFF
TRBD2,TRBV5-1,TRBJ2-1,CASSSGLADYNEQFF
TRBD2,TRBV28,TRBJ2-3,CASTWGLAGGPGDTQYF
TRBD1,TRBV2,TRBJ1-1,CASGRQGLLEAFF
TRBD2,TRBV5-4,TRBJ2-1,CASSLGLAGGQDEQFF
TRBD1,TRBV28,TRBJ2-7,CASSRGQGRGEQYF
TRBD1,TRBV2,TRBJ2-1,CASSGTGGAYNEQFF
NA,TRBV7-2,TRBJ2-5,CASSSPPIHETQYF
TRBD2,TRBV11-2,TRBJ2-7,CASSSNSGRGSEQYF
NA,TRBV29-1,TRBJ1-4,CSVEVGRTATNEKLFF
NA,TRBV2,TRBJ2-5,CASSGFRGRDQETQYF
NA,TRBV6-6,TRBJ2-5,CASSYARGKQETQYF